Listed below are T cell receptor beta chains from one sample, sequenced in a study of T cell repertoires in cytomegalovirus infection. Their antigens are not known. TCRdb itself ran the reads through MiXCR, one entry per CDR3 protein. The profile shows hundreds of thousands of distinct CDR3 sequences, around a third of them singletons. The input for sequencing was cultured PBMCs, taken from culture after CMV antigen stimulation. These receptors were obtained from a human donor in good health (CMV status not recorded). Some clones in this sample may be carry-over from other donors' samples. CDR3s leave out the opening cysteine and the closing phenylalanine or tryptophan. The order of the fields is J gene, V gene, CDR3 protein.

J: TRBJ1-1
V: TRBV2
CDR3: ASIKQTGLPDAF

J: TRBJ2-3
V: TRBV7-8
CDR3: ASSLSRGSLAGGSSTDTQY

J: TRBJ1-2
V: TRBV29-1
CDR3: SVGVQGSLNT

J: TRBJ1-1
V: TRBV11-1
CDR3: ASSPWRELTEAF

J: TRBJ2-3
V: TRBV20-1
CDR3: SARWGGLDTQY

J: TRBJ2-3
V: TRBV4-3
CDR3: ASSRLAGGASGTDTQY

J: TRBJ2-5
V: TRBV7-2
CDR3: ASSLLIGPSTQY

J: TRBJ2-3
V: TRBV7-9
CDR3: ASSLTSGGRTDTQY

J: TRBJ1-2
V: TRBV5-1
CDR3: ASTRDRGDYGYT

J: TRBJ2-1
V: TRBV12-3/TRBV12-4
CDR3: ASGYNEQF

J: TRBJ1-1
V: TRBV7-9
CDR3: ASRGANTEAF

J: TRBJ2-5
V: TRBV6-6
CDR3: ASSSRRGGQETQY

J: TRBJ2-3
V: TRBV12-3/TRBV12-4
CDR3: ASTLMTSTDTQY

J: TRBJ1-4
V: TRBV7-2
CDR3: ASSLAGGPTNEKLF

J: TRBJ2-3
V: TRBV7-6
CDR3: ASIGAGGGDTQY

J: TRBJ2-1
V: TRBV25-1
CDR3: ASRGTSQIYNEQF

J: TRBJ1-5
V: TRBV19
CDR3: ASMATDKGNQPQH

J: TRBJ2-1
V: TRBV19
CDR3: ASSMGREGLSNEQF

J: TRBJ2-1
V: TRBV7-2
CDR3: ASSPGLAPNEQF

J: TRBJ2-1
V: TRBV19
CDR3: ASSTYYNEQF

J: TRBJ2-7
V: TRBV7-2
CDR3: ASSPGLAREQY

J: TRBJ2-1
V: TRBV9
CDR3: ASSVGLAGVNEQF

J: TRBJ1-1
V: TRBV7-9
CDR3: ASSLEGGGAEAF

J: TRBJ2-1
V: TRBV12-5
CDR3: ASGPHGGEQF

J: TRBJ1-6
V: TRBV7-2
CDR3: ASSSTFHSPLH

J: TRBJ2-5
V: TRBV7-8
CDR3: ASSPRRGPDQETQY

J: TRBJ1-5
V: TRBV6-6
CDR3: ASSFGGHQPQH

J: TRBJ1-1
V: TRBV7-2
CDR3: ASSPQGLGTEAF

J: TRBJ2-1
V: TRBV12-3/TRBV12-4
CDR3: ASSLDQVIGREQF

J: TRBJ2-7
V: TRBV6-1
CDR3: ASSPSSGSPYEQY

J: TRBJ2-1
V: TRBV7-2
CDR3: ASSFGSGGQLGRI

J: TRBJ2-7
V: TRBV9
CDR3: ASSVAGSLVVGEQY

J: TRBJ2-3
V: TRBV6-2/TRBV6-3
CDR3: ASRPGLAQSTLDTQY

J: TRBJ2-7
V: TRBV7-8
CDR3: ASSLPTGGAYEQY

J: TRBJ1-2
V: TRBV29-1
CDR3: SVETGNYGYT

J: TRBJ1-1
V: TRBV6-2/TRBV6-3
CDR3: ASRDRETF

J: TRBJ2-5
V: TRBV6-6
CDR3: ASTRQGEQETQY

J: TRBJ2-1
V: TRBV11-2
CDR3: ASRSRMPGEPYNEQF

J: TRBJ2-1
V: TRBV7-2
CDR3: ASSLAEGNEQF

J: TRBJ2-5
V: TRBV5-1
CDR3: ASSSSPPETQY

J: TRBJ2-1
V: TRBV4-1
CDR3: ASSLRAEGWNEQF

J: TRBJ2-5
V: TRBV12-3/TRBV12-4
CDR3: ASSLAASGGVQETQY

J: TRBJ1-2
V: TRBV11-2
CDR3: ASSLFSYGYT

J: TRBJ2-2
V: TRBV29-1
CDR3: SAIAGGNTGELF

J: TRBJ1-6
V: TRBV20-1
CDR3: SARGPQLHNSPLH

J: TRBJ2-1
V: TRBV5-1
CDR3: ASSNFRGAYNEQF

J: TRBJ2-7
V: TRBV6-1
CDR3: ASSVGLGTAVVYEQY

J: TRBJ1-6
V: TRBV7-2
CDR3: ASSLVTGGDSPLH

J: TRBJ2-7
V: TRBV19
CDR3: ASSMGPSGEQY

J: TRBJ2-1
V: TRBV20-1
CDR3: SARAWGINEQF

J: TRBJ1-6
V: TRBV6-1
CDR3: ASSPMWGSESPLH

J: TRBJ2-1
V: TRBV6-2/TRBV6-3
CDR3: ASSFIMEGGYNEQF

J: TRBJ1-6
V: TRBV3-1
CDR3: ASSLGDRGYSPLH

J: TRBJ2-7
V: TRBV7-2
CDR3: ASSLVTGSEQY

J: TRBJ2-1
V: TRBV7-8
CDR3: ASTPLRFPSGRDINEQF

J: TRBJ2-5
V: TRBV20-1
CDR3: SAGLAGEEETQY

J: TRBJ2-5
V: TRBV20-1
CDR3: SARADWSTSGKGVLETQY

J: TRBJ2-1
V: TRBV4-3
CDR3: ASSQDWGGGGDWEQF